The rows below give T cell receptor beta chains drawn from one sample of a study of metastatic and nonmetastatic thyroid tumors. TCRdb recomputed clones from the PCR reads via MiXCR. The table shows about 52,000 clones, with around a sixth occurring only once. The sequencing sample was made of blood. These receptors all come from a female donor with papillary thyroid cancer or a benign thyroid nodule (not recorded which). Some clones in this sample may be carry-over from other donors' samples. Both conserved end residues are part of each CDR3. Fields, in order: V gene, clone size, J gene, D gene, CDR3 protein, CDR3 DNA. A D gene is named only where the DNA matches it firmly. Clone size, where shown, is once, few, many, or a class for clones that have expanded.

>TRBV20-1|many|TRBJ1-1|NA
CSALNRVGLGTEAFF
TGCAGTGCTTTGAACAGGGTAGGGTTAGGGACTGAAGCTTTCTTT
>TRBV19|many|TRBJ2-3|TRBD1
CASSRGQGRTDTQYF
TGTGCCAGTAGCCGGGGACAGGGGAGAACAGATACGCAGTATTTT
>TRBV6-1|few|TRBJ1-2|NA
CASSEIGLGYGYTF
TGTGCCAGCAGTGAAATTGGGCTGGGGTACGGCTACACGTTC
>TRBV19|NA|TRBJ1-5|NA
CASSTLSQGSVQPQHF
TGTGCCAGTAGTACTCTAAGTCAGGGTTCGGTACAGCCCCAGCATTTT
>TRBV11-2|once|TRBJ2-7|NA
CASSLEYSAPGSYNSYEQYF
NA
>TRBV6-1|few|TRBJ2-7|NA
CASTPGESDEQYF
TGTGCCAGCACGCCAGGAGAGTCGGACGAGCAGTACTTC
>TRBV2|NA|TRBJ2-2|NA
CATRWGLALPGELFF
TGTGCCACCCGGTGGGGGCTAGCCCTCCCCGGGGAGCTGTTTTTT
>TRBV29-1|NA|TRBJ2-1|NA
CSVQGNSAYNEQFF
TGCAGCGTCCAAGGTAATAGCGCTTACAATGAGCAGTTCTTC
>TRBV10-2|few|TRBJ2-7|TRBD2
CASMHPGLAHFSYEQYF
TGCGCCAGCATGCATCCGGGACTAGCGCATTTCTCCTACGAGCAGTACTTC
>TRBV20-1|NA|TRBJ2-7|NA
CSAKGQGPYEQYF
TGCAGTGCTAAAGGGCAGGGGCCATACGAGCAGTACTTC
>TRBV7-6|once|TRBJ2-6|NA
CASSSYRVSGANVLTF
TGTGCCAGCAGCTCCTACAGGGTCTCTGGGGCCAACGTCCTGACTTTC
>TRBV25-1|few|TRBJ1-2|NA
CASTRSGANGHTF
TGTGCCAGTACTCGAAGCGGGGCAAATGGCCACACCTTC
>TRBV7-6|once|TRBJ2-7|NA
CANIQSGTHDEQYF
TGTGCCAACATCCAATCCGGTACGCACGACGAGCAGTACTTC
>TRBV20-1|NA|TRBJ2-7|NA
CSAREGPVQGFGHYF
TGCAGTGCTAGGGAAGGCCCGGTACAGGGATTTGGGCATTACTTC
>TRBV27|few|TRBJ2-1|TRBD1
CASRTGTGGYNEQLF
TGTGCCAGCAGGACCGGGACAGGGGGATACAATGAGCAGTTATTC
>TRBV15|many|TRBJ2-6|NA
CATSKLRGSGANVLTF
TGTGCCACCAGCAAGCTCCGTGGCTCTGGGGCCAACGTCCTGACTTTC
>TRBV11-3|NA|TRBJ2-7|TRBD1
CASSLRTGGGEQYF
TGTGCCAGCAGCTTAAGGACAGGGGGCGGTGAGCAGTACTTC
>TRBV18|many|TRBJ2-5|NA
CASSLGLPQETQYF
TGTGCCAGCTCATTGGGACTCCCACAAGAGACCCAGTACTTC
>TRBV28|few|TRBJ2-1|NA
CAIRGDRDYNEQFF
TGTGCCATCAGGGGGGACAGAGACTACAATGAGCAGTTCTTC
>TRBV7-9|many|TRBJ1-4|NA
CASSRDGGTTNEKLFF
TGTGCCAGCAGCCGTGACGGGGGCACAACTAATGAAAAACTGTTTTTT
>TRBV12-3/TRBV12-4|many|TRBJ1-1|TRBD1
CASSPGTGSTEAFF
TGTGCCAGCAGCCCCGGGACAGGGAGTACTGAAGCTTTCTTT
>TRBV7-9|many|TRBJ1-2|NA
CASILEGNYGYTF
TGTGCCAGCATCTTAGAGGGGAACTATGGCTACACCTTC
>TRBV5-1|many|TRBJ1-1|TRBD1
CASSSGQVNTEAFF
TGCGCCAGCAGCTCAGGACAGGTGAACACTGAAGCTTTCTTT
>TRBV29-1|NA|TRBJ2-3|TRBD2
CSVEGLAGSPINTDTQYF
TGCAGCGTTGAGGGACTAGCGGGGTCTCCGATAAACACAGATACGCAGTATTTT
>TRBV5-1|many|TRBJ1-1|NA
CASSLEFSEGTEAFF
TGCGCCAGCAGCTTGGAATTTTCGGAGGGCACTGAAGCTTTCTTT
>TRBV20-1|many|TRBJ1-1|NA
CSARDLKRDTEAFF
TGCAGTGCTAGAGATCTGAAGAGGGACACTGAAGCTTTCTTT
>TRBV20-1|many|TRBJ2-1|NA
CSASRSLRTYNEQFF
TGCAGTGCTAGTCGCAGCCTCAGAACCTACAATGAGCAGTTCTTC
>TRBV6-6|many|TRBJ1-4|NA
CASSYYRPNEKLFF
TGTGCCAGCAGTTACTACAGGCCTAATGAAAAACTGTTTTTT